This TCR beta chain was documented in a study of Graves' ophthalmopathy and Graves' hyperthyroidism. The V gene's germline CDR1 is MNHEY and CDR2 SVGAGI. V gave up 2 bases and J gave up 3 bases, with 8 bases separating them. The CDR3 runs to 14 residues. Uncontrolled infections, other autoimmune diseases, pregnancy or lactation barred patients from enrollment. RNA transcripts were the template, and TCR beta CDR3 regions were amplified from them. RT-PCR was first run with HTBI primers, then multiplex PCR in a second round. TCRdb re-derived calls from the multiplex PCR reads in MiXCR, one entry per CDR3 protein. The sample lists about 1.2 million distinct CDR3 sequences; 35% to 40% were seen once. This clonotype was picked up a small number of times.

The sequenced material came from peripheral blood or thyroid tissue (not recorded which). The sequence was collected from an adult man with Graves' hyperthyroidism. The rearrangement joins TRBV6-5 to TRBJ1-5; D unclear. The CDR3 region is CASSYGGNNQPQHF. Here the CDR3 DNA reads TGTGCCAGCAGTTACGGAGGAAACAATCAGCCCCAGCATTTT.